This T cell receptor (beta chain) was profiled in a study of Ad26.COV2.S vaccination and SARS-CoV-2 variants. General study results and limits: Measurement of non-spike TCR breadth gave similar results in vaccine and placebo recipients. There was reportedly substantial breadth in spike-specific CD8+ and CD4+ T cell responses after vaccination.

Only in-frame clones appear in the TCRdb table, and some are missing; sequencing was by immunoSEQ multiplex PCR. The sample has about 330,000 clones; about 90% are singletons. Turning to this clone: Its matching antigen is unknown. Other DNA sequences in the same sample also yield this CDR3.

Described treatment: 19 received Ad26.COV2.S at low or high dose, single or two shots; several received placebo; per-sample allocation not given. Collection of samples fell on day 63 after the first vaccine or placebo injection. An adult donor aged 18-55 years was enrolled in Boston. V shed 0 bases and J shed 2 bases, with 7 bases lying between them. The CDR3 has 14 residues. CDR1 and CDR2 from the germline V gene are SGHRS and YFSETQ. Material: peripheral blood, obtained in a trial of Ad26.COV2.S vaccine versus placebo. The chain links TRBV5-1 to TRBJ2-3; no reliable D call. This TCR was recovered from a person between 18 and 60 years old who received the Ad26.COV2.S COVID-19 vaccine or a placebo. Here the CDR3 DNA reads TGCGCCAGCAGCTTGGGAGGCTACACAGATACGCAGTATTTT. Translation: CASSLGGYTDTQYF.